These 17 T cell receptor beta chains were all obtained from the same sample, sequenced in a study of monozygotic twins with cystic fibrosis. Clones were read by immunoSEQ multiplex PCR, and TCRdb kept only the in-frame ones, dropping some. The sample records some 20,000 clones, 85% to 90% being singletons. Sequencing was performed on blood. The receptors here all came from a woman aged 25-40 years with cystic fibrosis.

The rearrangement joins TRBV4-3 to TRBJ1-5; D is possibly TRBD1 (6 bases). The CDR3 covers 14 residues. The germline V gene has CDR1 LGHNA and CDR2 YSLEER. V was trimmed by 0 bases and J by 6 bases, leaving 9 bases between them. This chain's CDR3 is CASSQDRGIQPQHF. DNA for the CDR3: TGCGCCAGCAGCCAAGATAGGGGGATTCAGCCCCAGCATTTT.

The CDR3: CASSYSGGGITGELFF. The CDR3 coding sequence is TGTGCCAGCAGTTACTCGGGCGGGGGGATAACCGGGGAGCTGTTTTTT. The V call is TRBV6-5, the J call TRBJ2-2; 8 nucleotides agree with TRBD2. CDR1 is MNHEY, CDR2 SVGAGI, per germline. The junction had 5 bases not matched to a gene; V was cut back by 0 bases and J by 5 bases. CDR3 length equals 16 residues.

The chain combines TRBV6-5 with TRBJ2-1, with D possibly TRBD2 on 7 matching bases. The CDR3 is 14 amino acids. Germline-derived CDR1 and CDR2 are MNHEY and SVGAGI. V was trimmed by 0 bases and J by 8 bases, leaving 11 bases between them. CDR3 sequence reads: CASSYSGGGDEQFF. The DNA for the CDR3 is TGTGCCAGCAGTTACTCGGGAGGGGGGGATGAGCAGTTCTTC.

The rearrangement links TRBV25-1 to TRBJ1-6, with 9 positions matching TRBD1. This CDR3 is built from 15 residues. J was trimmed by 10 bases and V by 4 bases; bases with no gene match: 8. Germline assignment: CDR1 MGHDK and CDR2 SYGVNS. This chain's CDR3 is CASSGHRGLGSPLHF. The DNA for the CDR3 is TGTGCCAGCAGTGGACACAGGGGGCTGGGGTCACCCCTCCACTTT.

This clone appeared a few times. CDR3 region: CASSPTLRGAETQYF. DNA of the CDR3: TGTGCCAGCTCACCCACCTTGCGGGGGGCTGAGACCCAGTACTTC. This chain uses TRBV18 with TRBJ2-5; 8 nucleotides agree with TRBD2. The CDR3 runs to 15 residues. The V segment lost 3 bases and the J segment 5 bases; nucleotides outside the gene matches: 8. The germline V gene has CDR1 KGHSH and CDR2 LQKENI.

The rearrangement uses TRBV7-2 and TRBJ1-1; TRBD1 is a possible D gene (5 bases). The germline gives CDR1 SGHTA, CDR2 FQGNSA. The CDR3 sequence is 13 residues long. Trimming cost V 1 base and J 8 bases, with 11 bases left between them. The CDR3 loop reads CASSLGGWAEAFF. The CDR3 nucleotides are TGTGCCAGCAGCTTAGGGGGGTGGGCGGAAGCTTTCTTT. Drawing the rest from reference TRBV7-2 and TRBJ1-1, the complete variable domain is GAGVSQSPSNKVTEKGKDVELRCDPISGHTALYWYRQSLGQGLEFLIYFQGNSAPDKSGLPSDRFSAERTGGSVSTLTIQRTQQEDSAVYLCASSLGGWAEAFFGQGTRLTVV.

This clone showed up just a few times. The rearrangement uses TRBV5-6 and TRBJ1-3; D remains ambiguous. V was trimmed by 3 bases and J by 0 bases, leaving 10 bases between them. This CDR3 contains 15 residues. The germline V gene encodes CDR1 SGHDT and CDR2 YYEEEE. The CDR3 reads CASSSGSFSGNTIYF. The CDR3 bases are TGTGCCAGCAGCTCGGGGTCCTTCTCTGGAAACACCATATATTTT.

The rearrangement uses TRBV6-5 and TRBJ2-7, with D unresolved. Germline V lookup: CDR1 MNHEY, CDR2 SVGAGI. The CDR3 has 14 residues. The ends were cut back, 5 bases at V and 3 bases at J, with 14 bases in the middle. CDR3 bases: TGTGCCAGCAGTCGGAACACCGGGCTCTACGAGCAGTACTTC. Translated: CASSRNTGLYEQYF.

V is TRBV13 and J is TRBJ1-2; D gene uncertain. This CDR3 comprises 13 residues. Germline V gene sequence: CDR1 PRHDT, CDR2 FYEKMQ (reference sequence). V gave up 0 bases and J gave up 0 bases, with 2 bases separating them. In DNA, the CDR3 is TGTGCCAGCAGCTTAGGGACTAACTATGGCTACACCTTC. Translated, it gives CASSLGTNYGYTF.

The chain couples TRBV5-1 to TRBJ2-7; TRBD1 aligns across 11 bases. The CDR3 sequence is 13 residues long. V was pared by 5 bases and J by 7 bases, with 5 bases of the junction left unmatched. CDR1 SGHRS and CDR2 YFSETQ come from the germline V gene. In DNA, the CDR3 is TGCGCCAGCAGGGGACAGGGGGTGTTTGAGCAGTACTTC. Its protein is CASRGQGVFEQYF.

The chain recombines TRBV2 with TRBJ1-5, with a possible D match to TRBD1 (5 bases). Trimming stripped 3 bases from V and 6 bases from J, with 12 bases between. This CDR3 has 14 amino acids. Germline CDR1 and CDR2: SNHLY and FYNNEI. This CDR3 reads CASSDRAVGQPQHF. The CDR3 nucleotides are TGTGCCAGCAGTGACAGGGCCGTGGGTCAGCCCCAGCATTTT.

The gene calls are TRBV25-1 and TRBJ2-7; D is unresolved. The CDR3 is 14 residues long. The germline V and J ends were trimmed by 4 bases and 0 bases, with 10 bases remaining between them. Per the germline V gene, CDR1 is MGHDK and CDR2 is SYGVNS. CDR3 nucleotides: TGTGCCAGCAGTGTCACAGAGAGCTCCTACGAGCAGTACTTC. Protein: CASSVTESSYEQYF.

The CDR3 loop reads CASTRDSVFYGYTF. Here the CDR3 DNA reads TGTGCCAGTACCAGGGACAGCGTGTTCTATGGCTACACCTTC. The chain couples TRBV19 to TRBJ1-2; 7 positions match TRBD1. The CDR3 is 14 amino acids. Germline CDR1 LNHDA, CDR2 SQIVND (reference sequence). The V and J ends lost 7 bases and 4 bases, in that order; junction bases with no gene match: 9. The whole variable domain, filled in from reference TRBV19 and TRBJ1-2, reads DGGITQSPKYLFRKEGQNVTLSCEQNLNHDAMYWYRQDPGQGLRLIYYSQIVNDFQKGDIAEGYSVSREKKESFPLTVTSAQKNPTAFYLCASTRDSVFYGYTFGSGTRLTVV.

The V and J genes are TRBV7-8 and TRBJ2-1; possible D gene TRBD1, 6 bases. V was pared by 5 bases and J by 3 bases, with 17 bases between. Germline lookup yields CDR1 SGHVS and CDR2 FQNEAQ. This CDR3 has 16 amino acids. The CDR3 DNA follows: TGTGCCAGCAGCACCCCACCTGTAGGGGGCTACAATGAGCAGTTCTTC. Amino acids: CASSTPPVGGYNEQFF.

This clone was seen a few times. The chain carries TRBV6-1 and TRBJ2-5, with TRBD1 matching 7 bases. The CDR3 is 14 amino acids. Germline lookup yields CDR1 MNHNS and CDR2 SASEGT. J lost 5 bases, V lost 1 base, and 4 bases had no gene match. CDR3 protein: CASSEGQGVETQYF. The CDR3 nucleotides are TGTGCCAGCAGTGAAGGACAGGGTGTTGAGACCCAGTACTTC.

V is TRBV6-6 and J is TRBJ2-1; TRBD2 might be the D (5 bases). CDR1 MNHNY and CDR2 SVGAGI come from the germline V gene (reference sequence). The CDR3 is made up of 16 amino acids. V lost 5 bases and J lost 6, with 20 bases in between. The CDR3 sequence is CASSANSVWGFNEQFF. CDR3 nucleotides: TGTGCCAGCAGTGCCAATAGCGTCTGGGGTTTCAATGAGCAGTTCTTC.

The V gene is TRBV5-1, the J gene TRBJ1-2, with D perhaps TRBD1 (6 bases). Between the trimmed V and J ends, which lost 4 bases and 8 bases, there was a span of 15 bases. This CDR3 has 13 amino acids. Per germline, CDR1 SGHRS and CDR2 YFSETQ. This chain's CDR3 is CASSPDRLRGYTF. The CDR3 DNA is TGCGCCAGCAGCCCTGACAGGCTCCGCGGCTACACCTTC.